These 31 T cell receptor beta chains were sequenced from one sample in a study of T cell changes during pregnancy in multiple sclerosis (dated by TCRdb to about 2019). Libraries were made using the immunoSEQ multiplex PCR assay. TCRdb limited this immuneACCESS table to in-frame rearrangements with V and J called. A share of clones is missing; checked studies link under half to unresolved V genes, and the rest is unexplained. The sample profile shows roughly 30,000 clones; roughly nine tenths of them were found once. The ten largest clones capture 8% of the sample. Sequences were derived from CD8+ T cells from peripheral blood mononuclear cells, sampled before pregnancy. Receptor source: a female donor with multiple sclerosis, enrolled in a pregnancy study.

CDR3 in amino acids: CASSFLPRDEQFF. The CDR3 DNA reads TGTGCCAGTAGCTTCTTGCCCCGCGATGAGCAGTTCTTC. J is TRBJ2-1 and V is TRBV19; D not certain. CDR1 is LNHDA, CDR2 SQIVND, per germline (reference sequence). The length of the CDR3 is 13 residues. Trimming stripped 6 bases from V and 8 bases from J, with 14 bases between.

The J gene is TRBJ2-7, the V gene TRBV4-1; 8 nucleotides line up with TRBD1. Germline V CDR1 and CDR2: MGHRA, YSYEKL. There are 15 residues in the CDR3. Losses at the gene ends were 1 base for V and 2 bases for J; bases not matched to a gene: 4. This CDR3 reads CASSQAGGHPYEQYF. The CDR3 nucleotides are TGCGCCAGCAGCCAAGCAGGGGGCCATCCCTACGAGCAGTACTTC.

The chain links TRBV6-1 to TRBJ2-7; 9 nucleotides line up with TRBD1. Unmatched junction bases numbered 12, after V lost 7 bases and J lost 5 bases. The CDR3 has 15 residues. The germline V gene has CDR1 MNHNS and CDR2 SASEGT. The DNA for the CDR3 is TGTGCCAGCAACCAAGGAGGGACAGGGTCGCACGAGCAGTACTTC. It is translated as CASNQGGTGSHEQYF.

The CDR3 sequence is CASSLWGQVNSPLHF. The CDR3, as DNA: TGTGCCAGCAGCCTGTGGGGACAGGTTAATTCACCCCTCCACTTT. The chain combines TRBV5-4 with TRBJ1-6, with TRBD1 identical over 8 bases. This CDR3 region has 15 residues. CDR1 and CDR2 (germline): SGHNT, YYREEE (reference sequence). J gave up 6 bases and V 4 bases, and 6 bases lay outside the gene matches.

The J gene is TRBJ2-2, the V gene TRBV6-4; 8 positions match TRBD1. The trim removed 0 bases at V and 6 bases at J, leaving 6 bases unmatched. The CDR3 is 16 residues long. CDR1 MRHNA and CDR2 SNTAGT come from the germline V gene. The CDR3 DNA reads TGTGCCAGCAGTGACTCAATATCAGGGGGCCCCGGGGAGCTGTTTTTT. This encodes CASSDSISGGPGELFF.

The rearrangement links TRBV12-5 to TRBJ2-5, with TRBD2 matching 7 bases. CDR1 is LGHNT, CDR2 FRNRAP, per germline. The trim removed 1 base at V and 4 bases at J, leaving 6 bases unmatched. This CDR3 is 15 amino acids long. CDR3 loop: CASGLGGWGGETQYF. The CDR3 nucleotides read TGTGCTAGTGGTTTGGGGGGCTGGGGGGGAGAGACCCAGTACTTC.

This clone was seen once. In DNA, the CDR3 is TGTGCCAGCAGCGTAGATGTGGACAGCTCCTACAATGAGCAGTTCTTC. Protein: CASSVDVDSSYNEQFF. V and J are TRBV9 and TRBJ2-1, with a weak D call TRBD1 (6 bases). The V end was cut by 0 bases, the J end by 0 bases, with 10 bases between. Germline V gene data show CDR1 as SGDLS and CDR2 as YYNGEE. CDR3 length equals 16 residues.

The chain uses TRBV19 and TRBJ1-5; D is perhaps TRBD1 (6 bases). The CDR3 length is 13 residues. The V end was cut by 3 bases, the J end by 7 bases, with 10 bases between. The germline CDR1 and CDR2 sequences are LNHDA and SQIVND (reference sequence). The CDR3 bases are TGTGCCAGTAGTATGCAACAGGGCCAGCCCCAGCATTTT. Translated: CASSMQQGQPQHF.

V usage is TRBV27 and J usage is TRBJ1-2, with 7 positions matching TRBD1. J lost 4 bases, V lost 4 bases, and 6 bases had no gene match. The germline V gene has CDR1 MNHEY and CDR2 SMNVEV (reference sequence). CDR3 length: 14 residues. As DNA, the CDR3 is TGTGCCAGCAGTTCCCACAGGGGCGGCTATGGCTACACCTTC. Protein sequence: CASSSHRGGYGYTF.

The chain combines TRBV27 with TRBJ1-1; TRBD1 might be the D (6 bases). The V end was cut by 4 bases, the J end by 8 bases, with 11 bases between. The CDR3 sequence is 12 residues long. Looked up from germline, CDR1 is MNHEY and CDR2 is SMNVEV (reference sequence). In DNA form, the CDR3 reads TGTGCCAGCAGTTCACGGACAGCAGAAGCTTTCTTT. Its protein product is CASSSRTAEAFF.

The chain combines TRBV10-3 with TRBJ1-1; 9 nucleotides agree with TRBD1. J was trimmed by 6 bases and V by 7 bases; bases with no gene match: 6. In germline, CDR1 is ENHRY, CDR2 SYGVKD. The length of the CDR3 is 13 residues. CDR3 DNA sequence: TGTGCCATCAATCCCGGGACAGGGCCTGAAGCTTTCTTT. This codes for CAINPGTGPEAFF.

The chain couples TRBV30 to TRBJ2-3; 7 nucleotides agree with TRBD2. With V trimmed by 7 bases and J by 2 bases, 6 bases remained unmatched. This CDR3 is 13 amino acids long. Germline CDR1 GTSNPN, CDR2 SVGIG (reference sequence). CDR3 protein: CASGRRATDTQYF. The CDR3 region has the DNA TGTGCCTCCGGGAGGAGGGCCACAGATACGCAGTATTTT.

CDR3 region: CASSLGGEQFF. The CDR3 DNA reads as TGTGCCAGCAGCCTGGGGGGTGAGCAGTTCTTC. This chain connects TRBV11-3 to TRBJ2-1; possibly TRBD2 for D (6 bases). Deletions cut 5 bases from V and 9 bases from J, with 8 bases between. There are 11 residues in the CDR3. CDR1 is SGHNT, CDR2 YENEEA, per germline. Looking up the rest from reference TRBV11-3 and TRBJ2-1 gives the full variable domain: EAGVVQSPRYKIIEKKQPVAFWCNPISGHNTLYWYLQNLGQGPELLIRYENEEAVDDSQLPKDRFSAERLKGVDSTLKIQPAELGDSAVYLCASSLGGEQFFGPGTRLTVL.

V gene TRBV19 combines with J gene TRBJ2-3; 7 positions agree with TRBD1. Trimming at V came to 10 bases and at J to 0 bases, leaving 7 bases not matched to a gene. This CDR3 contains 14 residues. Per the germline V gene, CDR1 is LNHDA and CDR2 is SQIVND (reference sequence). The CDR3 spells CATEPGQSTDTQYF. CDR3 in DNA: TGTGCCACCGAGCCGGGACAGAGCACAGATACGCAGTATTTT.

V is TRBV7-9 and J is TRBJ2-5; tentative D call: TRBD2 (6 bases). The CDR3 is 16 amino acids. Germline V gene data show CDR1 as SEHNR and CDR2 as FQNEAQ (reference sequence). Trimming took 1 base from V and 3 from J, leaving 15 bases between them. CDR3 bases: TGTGCCAGCAGCTTAGGCCCGGGACTTGGGGAAGAGACCCAGTACTTC. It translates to CASSLGPGLGEETQYF.

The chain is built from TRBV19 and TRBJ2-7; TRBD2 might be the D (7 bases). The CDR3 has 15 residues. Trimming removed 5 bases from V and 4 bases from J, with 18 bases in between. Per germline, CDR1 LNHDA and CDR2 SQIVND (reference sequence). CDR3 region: CASSLGWGGPYEQYF. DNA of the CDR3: TGTGCCAGTAGTCTCGGGTGGGGGGGCCCGTACGAGCAGTACTTC.

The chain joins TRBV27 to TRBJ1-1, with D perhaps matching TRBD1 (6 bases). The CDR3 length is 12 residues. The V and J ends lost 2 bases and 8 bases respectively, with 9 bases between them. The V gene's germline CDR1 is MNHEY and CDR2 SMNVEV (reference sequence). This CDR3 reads CASSLSRGEAFF. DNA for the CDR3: TGTGCCAGCAGTTTAAGTAGGGGGGAAGCTTTCTTT.

The CDR3 nucleotides are TGTGCCAGCAGTTTAATCGTGGCGGTAGAGACCCAGTACTTC. Translating gives CASSLIVAVETQYF. This sequence joins TRBV28 and TRBJ2-5; no firm D call. Germline CDR1 is MDHEN and CDR2 is SYDVKM. The CDR3 contains 14 residues. Trimming took 2 bases from V and 4 from J, leaving 11 bases between them.

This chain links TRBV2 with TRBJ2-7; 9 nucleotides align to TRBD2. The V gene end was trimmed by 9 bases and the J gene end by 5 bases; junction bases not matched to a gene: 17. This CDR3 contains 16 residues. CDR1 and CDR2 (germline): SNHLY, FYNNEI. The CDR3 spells CARQRLGLARGDEQYF. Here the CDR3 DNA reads TGTGCCAGGCAAAGACTTGGACTAGCGCGCGGTGACGAGCAGTACTTC.

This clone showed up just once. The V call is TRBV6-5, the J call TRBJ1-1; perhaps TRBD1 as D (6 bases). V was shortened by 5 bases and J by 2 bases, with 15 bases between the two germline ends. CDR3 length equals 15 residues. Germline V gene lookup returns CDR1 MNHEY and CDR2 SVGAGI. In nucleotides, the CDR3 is TGTGCCAGCAGTACACTACCCAGGGGAAACACTGAAGCTTTCTTT. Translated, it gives CASSTLPRGNTEAFF.

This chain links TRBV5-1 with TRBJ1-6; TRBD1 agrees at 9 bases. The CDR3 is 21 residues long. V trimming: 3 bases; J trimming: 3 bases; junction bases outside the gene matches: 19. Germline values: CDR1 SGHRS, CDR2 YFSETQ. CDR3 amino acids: CASSWGTGHKGQPYYNSPLHF. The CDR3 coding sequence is TGCGCCAGCAGCTGGGGGACAGGGCATAAAGGGCAACCCTACTATAATTCACCCCTCCACTTT.

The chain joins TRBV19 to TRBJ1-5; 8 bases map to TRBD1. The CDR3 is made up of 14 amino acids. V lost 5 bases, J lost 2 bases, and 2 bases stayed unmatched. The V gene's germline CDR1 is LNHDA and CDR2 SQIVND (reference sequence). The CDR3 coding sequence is TGTGCCAGTAGTGACAGGGGCGGCAATCAGCCCCAGCATTTT. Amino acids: CASSDRGGNQPQHF.

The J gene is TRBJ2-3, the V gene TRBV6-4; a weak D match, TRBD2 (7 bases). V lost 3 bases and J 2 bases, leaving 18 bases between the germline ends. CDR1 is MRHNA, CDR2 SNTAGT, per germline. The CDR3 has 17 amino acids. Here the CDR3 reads CASSERVRGGNTDTQYF. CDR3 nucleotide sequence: TGTGCCAGCAGTGAACGTGTGAGGGGGGGCAACACAGATACGCAGTATTTT.

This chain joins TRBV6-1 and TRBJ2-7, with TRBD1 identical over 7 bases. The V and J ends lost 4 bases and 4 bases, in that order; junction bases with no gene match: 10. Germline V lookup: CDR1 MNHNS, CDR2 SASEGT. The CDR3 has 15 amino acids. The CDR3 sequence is CASSGSTGSPYEQYF. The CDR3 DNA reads TGTGCCAGCAGTGGGTCGACAGGGAGTCCATACGAGCAGTACTTC.

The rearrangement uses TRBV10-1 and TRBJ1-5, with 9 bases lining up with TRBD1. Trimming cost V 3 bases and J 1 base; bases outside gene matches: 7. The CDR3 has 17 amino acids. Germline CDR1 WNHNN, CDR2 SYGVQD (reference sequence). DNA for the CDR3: TGCGCCAGCAGTGAAAAGGTGACAGGGGGGAGCAATCAGCCCCAGCATTTT. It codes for CASSEKVTGGSNQPQHF.

The CDR3 DNA reads as TGTGCCAGCAGTGAAGGCGGGCATCTCGAAAAACTGTTTTTT. Translation: CASSEGGHLEKLFF. V gene TRBV6-1 combines with J gene TRBJ1-4, with no clear D. V was trimmed by 1 base and J by 8 bases, leaving 11 bases between them. There are 14 residues in the CDR3. The germline CDR1 and CDR2 sequences are MNHNS and SASEGT.

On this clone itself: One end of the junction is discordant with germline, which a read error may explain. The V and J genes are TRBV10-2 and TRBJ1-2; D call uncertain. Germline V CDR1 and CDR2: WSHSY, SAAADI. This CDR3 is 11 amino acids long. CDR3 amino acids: CASSPPADLAF. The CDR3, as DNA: TGCGCCAGCAGTCCCCCCGCCGATCTAGCCTTC.

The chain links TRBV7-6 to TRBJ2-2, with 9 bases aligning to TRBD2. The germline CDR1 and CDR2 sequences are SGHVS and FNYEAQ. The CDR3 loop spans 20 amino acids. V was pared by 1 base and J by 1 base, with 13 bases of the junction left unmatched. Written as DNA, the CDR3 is TGTGCCAGCAGCTTAGAGGCGGTGGTGGTAGCGGGGGAGAACACCGGGGAGCTGTTTTTT. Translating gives CASSLEAVVVAGENTGELFF.

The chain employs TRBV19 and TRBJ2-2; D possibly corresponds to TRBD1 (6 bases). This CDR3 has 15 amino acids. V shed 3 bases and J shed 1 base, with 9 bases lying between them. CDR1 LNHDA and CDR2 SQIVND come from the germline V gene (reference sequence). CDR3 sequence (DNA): TGTGCCAGTAGTATGCGGACAGAGAACACCGGGGAGCTGTTTTTT. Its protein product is CASSMRTENTGELFF.

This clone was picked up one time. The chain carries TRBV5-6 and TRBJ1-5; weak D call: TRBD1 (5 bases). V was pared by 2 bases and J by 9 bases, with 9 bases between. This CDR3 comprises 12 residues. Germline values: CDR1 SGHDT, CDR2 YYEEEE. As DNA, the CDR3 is TGTGCCAGCAGCTTCGGGGGAAGGCCCCAGCATTTT. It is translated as CASSFGGRPQHF.

The CDR3 loop reads CASSEGQGAGNTIYF. The CDR3 bases are TGCGCCAGCAGTGAAGGACAGGGGGCTGGAAACACCATATATTTT. The chain carries TRBV10-2 and TRBJ1-3; TRBD1 matches 10 bases. This CDR3 has 15 amino acids. Germline CDR1 is WSHSY and CDR2 is SAAADI. V was clipped by 3 bases and J by 2 bases; unmatched bases: 1.